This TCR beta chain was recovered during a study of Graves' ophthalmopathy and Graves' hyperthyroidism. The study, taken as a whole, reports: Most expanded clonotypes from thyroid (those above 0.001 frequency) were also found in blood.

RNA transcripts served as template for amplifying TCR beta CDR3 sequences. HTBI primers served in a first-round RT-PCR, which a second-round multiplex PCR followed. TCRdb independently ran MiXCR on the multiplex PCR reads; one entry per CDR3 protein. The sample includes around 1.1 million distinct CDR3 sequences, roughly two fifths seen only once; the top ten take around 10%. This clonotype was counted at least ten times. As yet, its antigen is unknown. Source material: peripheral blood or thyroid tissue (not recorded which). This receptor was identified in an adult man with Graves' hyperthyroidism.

The CDR3 nucleotides read TGTGCCAGCCGCCGGGGTGAGGGTCCCGGGGAGCTGTTTTTT. It yields the protein CASRRGEGPGELFF. This chain links TRBV2 with TRBJ2-2; perhaps TRBD2 as D (5 bases). CDR1 and CDR2 (germline): SNHLY, FYNNEI. The V and J ends lost 8 bases and 6 bases respectively, with 16 bases between them. The CDR3 totals 14 residues.